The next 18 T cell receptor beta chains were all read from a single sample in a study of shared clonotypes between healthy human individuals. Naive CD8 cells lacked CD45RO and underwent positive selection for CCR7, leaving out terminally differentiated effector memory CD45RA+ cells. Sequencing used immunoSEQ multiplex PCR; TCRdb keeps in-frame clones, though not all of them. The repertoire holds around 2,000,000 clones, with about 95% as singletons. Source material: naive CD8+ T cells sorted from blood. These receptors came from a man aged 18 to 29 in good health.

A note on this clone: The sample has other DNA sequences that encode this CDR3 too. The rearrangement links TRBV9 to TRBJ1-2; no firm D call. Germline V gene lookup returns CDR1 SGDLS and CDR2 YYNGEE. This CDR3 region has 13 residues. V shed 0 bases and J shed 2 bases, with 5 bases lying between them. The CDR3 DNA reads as TGTGCCAGCAGCGTAGGTGACAACTATGGCTACACCTTC. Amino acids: CASSVGDNYGYTF.

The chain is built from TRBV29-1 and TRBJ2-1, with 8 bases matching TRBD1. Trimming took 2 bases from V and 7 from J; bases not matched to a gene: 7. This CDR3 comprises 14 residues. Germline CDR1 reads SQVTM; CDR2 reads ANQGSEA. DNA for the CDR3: TGCAGCGTTGAAACACAGGGGGTAGGAAATGAGCAGTTCTTC. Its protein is CSVETQGVGNEQFF.

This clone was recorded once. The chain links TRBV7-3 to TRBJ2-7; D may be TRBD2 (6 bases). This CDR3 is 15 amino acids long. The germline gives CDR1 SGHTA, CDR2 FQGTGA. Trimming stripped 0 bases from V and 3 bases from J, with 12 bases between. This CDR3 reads CASSLTGDSVYEQYF. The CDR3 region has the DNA TGTGCCAGCAGCTTAACTGGGGACTCCGTCTACGAGCAGTACTTC. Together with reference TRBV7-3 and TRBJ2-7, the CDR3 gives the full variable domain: GAGVSQTPSNKVTEKGKYVELRCDPISGHTALYWYRQSLGQGPEFLIYFQGTGAADDSGLPNDRFFAVRPEGSVSTLKIQRTERGDSAVYLCASSLTGDSVYEQYFGPGTRLTVT.

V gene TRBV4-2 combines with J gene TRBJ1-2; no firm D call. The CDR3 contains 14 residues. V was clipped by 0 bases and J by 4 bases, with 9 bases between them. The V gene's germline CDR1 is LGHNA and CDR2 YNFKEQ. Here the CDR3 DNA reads TGTGCCAGCAGCCAAGACTCAGGCCTCTATGGCTACACCTTC. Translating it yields CASSQDSGLYGYTF.

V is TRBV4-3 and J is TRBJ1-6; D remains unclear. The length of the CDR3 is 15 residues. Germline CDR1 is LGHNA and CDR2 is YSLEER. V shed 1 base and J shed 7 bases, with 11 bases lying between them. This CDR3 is CASSQASEGNSPLHF. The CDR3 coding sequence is TGCGCCAGCAGCCAAGCTTCAGAGGGCAATTCACCCCTCCACTTT.

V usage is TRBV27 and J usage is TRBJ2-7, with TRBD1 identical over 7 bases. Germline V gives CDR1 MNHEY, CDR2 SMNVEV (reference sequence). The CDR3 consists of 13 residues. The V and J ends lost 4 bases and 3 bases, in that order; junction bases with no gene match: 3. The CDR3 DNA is TGTGCCAGCAGTTCACAGGGGTACTACGAGCAGTACTTC. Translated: CASSSQGYYEQYF.

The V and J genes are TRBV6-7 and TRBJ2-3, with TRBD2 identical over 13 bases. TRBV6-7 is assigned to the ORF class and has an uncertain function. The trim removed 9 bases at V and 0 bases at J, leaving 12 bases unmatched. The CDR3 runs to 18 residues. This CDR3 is CARPGLAGLPSSTDTQYF. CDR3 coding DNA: TGTGCCAGACCGGGACTAGCGGGGCTACCCTCTAGCACAGATACGCAGTATTTT.

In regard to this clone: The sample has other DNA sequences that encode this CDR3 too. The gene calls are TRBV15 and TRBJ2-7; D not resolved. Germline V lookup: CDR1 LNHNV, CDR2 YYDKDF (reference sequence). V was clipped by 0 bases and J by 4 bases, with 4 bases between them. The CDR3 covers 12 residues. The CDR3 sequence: CATSRDSYEQYF. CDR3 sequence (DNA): TGTGCCACCAGCAGAGATTCTTACGAGCAGTACTTC.

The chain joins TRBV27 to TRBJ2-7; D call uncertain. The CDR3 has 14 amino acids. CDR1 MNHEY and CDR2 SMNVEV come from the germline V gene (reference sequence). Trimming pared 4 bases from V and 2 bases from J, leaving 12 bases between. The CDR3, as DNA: TGTGCCAGCAGTTCCCAGGCGCCTCCCTACGAGCAGTACTTC. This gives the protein CASSSQAPPYEQYF.

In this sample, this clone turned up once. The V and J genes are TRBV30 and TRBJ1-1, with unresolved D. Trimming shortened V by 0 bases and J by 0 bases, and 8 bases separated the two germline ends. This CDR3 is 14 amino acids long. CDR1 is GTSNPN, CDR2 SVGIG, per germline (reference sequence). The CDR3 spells CAWSVVGLNTEAFF. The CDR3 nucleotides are TGTGCCTGGAGTGTTGTGGGTCTGAACACTGAAGCTTTCTTT.

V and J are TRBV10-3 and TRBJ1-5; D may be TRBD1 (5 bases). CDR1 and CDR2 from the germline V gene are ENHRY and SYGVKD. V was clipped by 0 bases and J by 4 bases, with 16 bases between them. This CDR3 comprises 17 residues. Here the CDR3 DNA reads TGTGCCATCAGTGAGTCTTACGCGGGGGTGCAGAATCAGCCCCAGCATTTT. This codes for CAISESYAGVQNQPQHF.

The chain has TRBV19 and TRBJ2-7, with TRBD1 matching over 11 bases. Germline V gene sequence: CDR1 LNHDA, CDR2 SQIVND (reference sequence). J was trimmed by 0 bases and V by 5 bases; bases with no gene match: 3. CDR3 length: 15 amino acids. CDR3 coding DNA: TGTGCCAGTAGTTTTGGACAGGGGGCCTCCTACGAGCAGTACTTC. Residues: CASSFGQGASYEQYF.

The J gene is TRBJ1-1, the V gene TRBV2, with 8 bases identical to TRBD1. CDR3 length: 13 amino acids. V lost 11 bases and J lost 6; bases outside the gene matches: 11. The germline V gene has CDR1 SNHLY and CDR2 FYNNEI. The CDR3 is CAAGTGGKAEAFF. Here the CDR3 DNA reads TGTGCCGCGGGAACAGGGGGGAAGGCTGAAGCTTTCTTT.

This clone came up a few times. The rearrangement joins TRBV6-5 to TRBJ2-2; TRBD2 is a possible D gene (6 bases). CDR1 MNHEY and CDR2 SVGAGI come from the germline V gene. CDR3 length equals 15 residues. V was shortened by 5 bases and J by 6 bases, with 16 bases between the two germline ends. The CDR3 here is CASSRESVVPGELFF. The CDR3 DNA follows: TGTGCCAGCAGTCGGGAGAGCGTAGTTCCCGGGGAGCTGTTTTTT.

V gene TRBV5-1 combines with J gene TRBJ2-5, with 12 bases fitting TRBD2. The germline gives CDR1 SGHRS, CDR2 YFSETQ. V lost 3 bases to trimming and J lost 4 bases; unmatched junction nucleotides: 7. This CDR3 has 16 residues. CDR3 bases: TGCGCCAGCAGCTACCTAGCGGGGGGGCTCTCAGAGACCCAGTACTTC. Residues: CASSYLAGGLSETQYF.

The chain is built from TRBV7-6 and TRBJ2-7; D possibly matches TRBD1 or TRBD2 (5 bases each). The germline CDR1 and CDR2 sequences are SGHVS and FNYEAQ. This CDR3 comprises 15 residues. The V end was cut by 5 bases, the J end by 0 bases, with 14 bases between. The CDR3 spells CASSQNRDASYEQYF. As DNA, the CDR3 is TGTGCCAGCAGCCAAAACCGGGACGCCTCCTACGAGCAGTACTTC.

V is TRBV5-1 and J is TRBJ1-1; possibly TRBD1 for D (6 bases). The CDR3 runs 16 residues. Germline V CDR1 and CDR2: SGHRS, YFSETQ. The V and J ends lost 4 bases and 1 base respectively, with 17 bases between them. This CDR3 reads CASSATGTRPNTEAFF. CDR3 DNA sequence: TGCGCCAGCAGCGCAACCGGGACACGACCGAACACTGAAGCTTTCTTT.

The CDR3, as DNA: TGTGCCTGGAGTGAAACGTGGACCGGGGAGCTGTTTTTT. Translation: CAWSETWTGELFF. This sequence joins TRBV30 and TRBJ2-2; D gene ambiguous. The CDR3 has 13 amino acids. V was pared by 1 base and J by 5 bases, with 8 bases between. Germline CDR1 is GTSNPN and CDR2 is SVGIG (reference sequence).